What follows is one T cell receptor (beta chain) and its context. This CDR3 contains 16 residues. With V trimmed by 5 bases and J by 1 base, 9 bases remained unmatched. This sample was taken from a study of regulatory T cells in long-lasting Graves disease. HTBI primers from iRepertoire and Arm-PCR of CDR3 regions yielded the TCR beta libraries. TCRdb ran MiXCR on the multiplex PCR reads and lists one entry per CDR3 protein. In the table there are roughly 320,000 distinct CDR3 sequences, approximately 15% of which are singletons. As to time point: newly diagnosed GD, antithyroid drugs for less than 3 months. RNA from PBMCs was the source of the TCR library. These records were also assigned to another study, of T cells in Graves' hyperthyroidism and ophthalmopathy.

The TCR sequence derives from a man aged 40-55 years with Graves disease. The sequenced sample was peripheral blood mononuclear cells (PBMCs), obtained at new diagnosis, from a patient treated with antithyroid drugs. The chain joins TRBV12-3 or TRBV12-4 to TRBJ2-3; 7 nucleotides agree with TRBD1. The CDR3 region is CASSLRQGRGTDTQYF. The DNA of the CDR3 is TGTGCCAGCAGTCTAAGACAGGGAAGGGGCACAGATACGCAGTATTTT.